This T cell receptor (beta chain) was sequenced during a study of technical replicates of blood from a handful of donors. TCRdb keeps only in-frame clones here, not all; method: immunoSEQ multiplex PCR. The sample holds under 85,000 clones, approximately 96% seen once. Germline loops: CDR1 MDHEN, CDR2 SYDVKM. The CDR3 spans 15 residues. The V gene end was trimmed by 6 bases and the J gene end by 7 bases; junction bases not matched to a gene: 12. This rearrangement joins TRBV28 to TRBJ1-1, with TRBD1 matching 9 bases. The sequencing input was T cells isolated from PBMCs. This sequence was found in a human donor in good health. CDR3 in DNA: TGTGCCAGCAGCCGACCCGGGACAGGGAAAATTGAAGCTTTCTTT. It specifies CASSRPGTGKIEAFF.